Below, 26 T cell receptor beta chains from the same sample are listed, as sequenced in a study of CD8+ T cells in alopecia areata. Treatment: oral pan-JAK inhibitor, 5-10 mg twice daily. Alopecia areata patients provided lesional scalp punch biopsies and peripheral blood, both collected for the study. Once RNA had been extracted, it was reverse transcribed into cDNA to act as the sequencing template. TCRdb's copy holds only in-frame clones and misses some; the assay was immunoSEQ multiplex PCR. In the table there are approximately 5,400 clones, about two thirds of which are singletons. This specimen was skin, taken at week 24, from a patient treated with tofacitinib. All receptors come from a human donor with alopecia areata.

The gene calls are TRBV7-2 and TRBJ2-6, with D possibly matching TRBD1 (5 bases). V gave up 2 bases and J gave up 0 bases, with 11 bases separating them. Germline V gene data show CDR1 as SGHTA and CDR2 as FQGNSA. The CDR3 is 17 residues long. The CDR3 DNA is TGTGCCAGCAGCTTAAGCAGGGCGAACTCTGGGGCCAACGTCCTGACTTTC. This translates into CASSLSRANSGANVLTF.

This chain links TRBV30 with TRBJ2-5; no firm D call. Trimming left V 5 bases short and J 4 bases short, with 14 bases between. Germline CDR1 is GTSNPN and CDR2 is SVGIG (reference sequence). This CDR3 is 13 amino acids long. The CDR3 bases are TGTGCCTGGGGACCGGGTAGTGTAGAGACCCAGTACTTC. Its protein product is CAWGPGSVETQYF.

CDR3: CASSLRRAPLPDTQYF. Written as DNA, the CDR3 is TGTGCCAGCTCACTTAGGCGGGCTCCGCTCCCAGATACGCAGTATTTT. The V and J genes are TRBV18 and TRBJ2-3; maybe TRBD2 (5 bases). V lost 4 bases and J lost 4, with 18 bases in between. The CDR3 has 16 amino acids. Germline loops: CDR1 KGHSH, CDR2 LQKENI. Drawing the rest from reference TRBV18 and TRBJ2-3, the complete variable domain is NAGVMQNPRHLVRRRGQEARLRCSPMKGHSHVYWYRQLPEEGLKFMVYLQKENIIDESGMPKERFSAEFPKEGPSILRIQQVVRGDSAAYFCASSLRRAPLPDTQYFGPGTRLTVL.

Only one count was recorded for this clone. J is TRBJ2-1 and V is TRBV4-1; D is tentatively TRBD1 or TRBD2 (6 bases each). The germline CDR1 and CDR2 sequences are MGHRA and YSYEKL. The CDR3 contains 16 residues. Trimming cost V 5 bases and J 4 bases, with 18 bases left between them. Here the CDR3 DNA reads TGCGCCAGCAGCGACCTTCCGGGGGACACGTACAATGAGCAGTTCTTC. Encoded protein: CASSDLPGDTYNEQFF.

The chain combines TRBV7-9 with TRBJ2-7; no firm D call. Between the trimmed V and J ends, which lost 5 bases and 2 bases, there was a span of 7 bases. This CDR3 comprises 12 residues. Looked up from germline, CDR1 is SEHNR and CDR2 is FQNEAQ (reference sequence). CDR3 region: CASSPSTYEQYF. CDR3 sequence (DNA): TGTGCCAGCAGCCCTTCTACCTACGAGCAGTACTTC.

This chain connects TRBV19 to TRBJ2-1; 7 bases line up with TRBD2. Germline V gene data show CDR1 as LNHDA and CDR2 as SQIVND (reference sequence). The V segment lost 1 base and the J segment 10 bases; nucleotides outside the gene matches: 4. The CDR3 length is 13 residues. CDR3 sequence (DNA): TGTGCCAGTAGTATAGTGGCGGGGGACGAGCAGTTCTTC. As protein: CASSIVAGDEQFF.

The count of this clone is one. This sequence joins TRBV4-3 and TRBJ2-2; the D is unclear. The V gene lost 1 base and the J gene lost 5 bases, with 8 bases spanning the gap. There are 14 residues in the CDR3. The germline V gene encodes CDR1 LGHNA and CDR2 YSLEER. CDR3 bases: TGCGCCAGCAGCCAAGTTGAAGCTACCGGGGAGCTGTTTTTT. This encodes CASSQVEATGELFF.

This clone occurred a few times. The rearrangement joins TRBV16 to TRBJ2-7; weak D call: TRBD2 (6 bases). Germline CDR1 is KGHSY and CDR2 is FQNENV. Trimming took off 3 bases at V and 9 bases at J, with 15 bases between the two ends. The CDR3 has 13 residues. CDR3 in DNA: TGTGCCAGCAGCCAGCCCAGCGGGCTGGGGCAGTACTTC. This gives the protein CASSQPSGLGQYF.

The chain is built from TRBV5-1 and TRBJ1-1; 8 nucleotides align to TRBD1. Germline loops: CDR1 SGHRS, CDR2 YFSETQ. The CDR3 has 16 residues. V shed 0 bases, J shed 3 bases, and the junction held 7 bases outside the gene matches. For the CDR3, the DNA is TGCGCCAGCAGCTTGGCGCTCAGGGGGCCTGACACTGAAGCTTTCTTT. Amino acid sequence: CASSLALRGPDTEAFF.

The J gene is TRBJ1-1, the V gene TRBV6-6, with no clear D. The CDR3 covers 14 residues. CDR1 and CDR2 (germline): MNHNY, SVGAGI (reference sequence). V lost 4 bases, J lost 3 bases, and 12 bases lay in between. The CDR3 nucleotides are TGTGCCAGCAGTTCACAACCGGGATACACTGAAGCTTTCTTT. Residues: CASSSQPGYTEAFF.

The chain has TRBV19 and TRBJ1-1; tentatively, D is TRBD1 (6 bases). CDR1 is LNHDA and CDR2 is SQIVND in the germline V gene (reference sequence). V was trimmed by 3 bases and J by 5 bases, leaving 19 bases between them. CDR3 length: 16 amino acids. The CDR3, as DNA: TGTGCCAGTAGTATTTGGTCCCGGGACACCGAAACTGAAGCTTTCTTT. Translation: CASSIWSRDTETEAFF. Full variable domain (outside the CDR3, taken from reference TRBV19 and TRBJ1-1): DGGITQSPKYLFRKEGQNVTLSCEQNLNHDAMYWYRQDPGQGLRLIYYSQIVNDFQKGDIAEGYSVSREKKESFPLTVTSAQKNPTAFYLCASSIWSRDTETEAFFGQGTRLTVV.

The genes are TRBV4-1 and TRBJ2-1; D gene ambiguous. CDR1 is MGHRA and CDR2 is YSYEKL in the germline V gene. This CDR3 has 18 residues. V was shortened by 3 bases and J by 4 bases, with 22 bases between the two germline ends. The CDR3: CASSQADLVLHWYNEQFF. The CDR3 coding sequence is TGCGCCAGCAGCCAGGCGGATCTGGTCCTACATTGGTACAATGAGCAGTTCTTC.

The genes are TRBV4-2 and TRBJ2-7, with TRBD1 matching 8 bases. The CDR3 runs to 15 residues. After removal of 2 bases from V and 5 bases from J, the junction contained 8 bases not matched to a gene. The germline gives CDR1 LGHNA, CDR2 YNFKEQ. CDR3 bases: TGTGCCAGCAGCCAAACAGGGGGTCATCTCAACGAGCAGTACTTC. Amino acids: CASSQTGGHLNEQYF.

V usage is TRBV7-3 and J usage is TRBJ1-2; no clear D. V shed 4 bases and J shed 8 bases, with 14 bases lying between them. The CDR3 contains 13 residues. CDR1 and CDR2 (germline): SGHTA, FQGTGA. The CDR3 protein is CASSSDSSGGYTF. The DNA of the CDR3 is TGTGCCAGCAGCTCGGATTCGTCGGGGGGCTACACCTTC.

This clone appeared a few times. This rearrangement joins TRBV9 to TRBJ2-7; D possibly corresponds to TRBD2 (5 bases). Germline V CDR1 and CDR2: SGDLS, YYNGEE. The CDR3 covers 12 residues. Trimming shortened V by 0 bases and J by 9 bases, and 10 bases separated the two germline ends. In nucleotides, the CDR3 is TGTGCCAGCAGCGTAGTTGGCGGGCGGCAGTACTTC. The encoded protein is CASSVVGGRQYF. Drawing the rest from reference TRBV9 and TRBJ2-7, the complete variable domain is DSGVTQTPKHLITATGQRVTLRCSPRSGDLSVYWYQQSLDQGLQFLIQYYNGEERAKGNILERFSAQQFPDLHSELNLSSLELGDSALYFCASSVVGGRQYFGPGTRLTVT.

The rearrangement uses TRBV30 and TRBJ1-1, with a weak D call TRBD1 (5 bases). This CDR3 is 13 amino acids long. V lost 1 base to trimming and J lost 8 bases, with 14 bases between them. Germline lookup yields CDR1 GTSNPN and CDR2 SVGIG (reference sequence). The CDR3 nucleotides are TGTGCCTGGAGTGGTACGGGGGTTGTCGAAGCTTTCTTT. It specifies CAWSGTGVVEAFF.

The V gene is TRBV2, the J gene TRBJ2-2; D possibly corresponds to TRBD1 (6 bases). The germline CDR1 and CDR2 sequences are SNHLY and FYNNEI. The length of the CDR3 is 14 residues. V lost 6 bases and J 5 bases, leaving 13 bases between the germline ends. The CDR3 nucleotides read TGTGCCAGCAGGTACAGACAGGAGACCGGGGAGCTGTTTTTT. Its protein is CASRYRQETGELFF.

This clone was seen a few times. This chain joins TRBV7-2 and TRBJ2-7; TRBD1 matches at 11 bases. The CDR3 extends over 14 amino acids. From germline, CDR1 is SGHTA and CDR2 FQGNSA. V shed 5 bases, J shed 3 bases, and the junction held 3 bases outside the gene matches. This chain's CDR3 is CASSPGTGGYEQYF. In nucleotides, the CDR3 is TGTGCCAGCAGCCCAGGGACAGGGGGCTACGAGCAGTACTTC. The variable domain in full, with the rest retrieved from reference TRBV7-2 and TRBJ2-7, is GAGVSQSPSNKVTEKGKDVELRCDPISGHTALYWYRQSLGQGLEFLIYFQGNSAPDKSGLPSDRFSAERTGGSVSTLTIQRTQQEDSAVYLCASSPGTGGYEQYFGPGTRLTVT.

As for this clone: At one of its ends the junction is not consistent with the germline gene, which may arise from a read error. This chain joins TRBV6-5 and TRBJ1-5; 8 nucleotides align to TRBD1. This CDR3 spans 13 amino acids. Germline CDR1 MNHEY, CDR2 SVGAGI. The CDR3 nucleotides read TGTGCCAGCAGCTCAGGGGGCAACCAGCCCCAGCATTTT. It encodes CASSSGGNQPQHF.

The table lists this clone with a count of one. The chain uses TRBV27 and TRBJ2-1; 11 positions agree with TRBD2. Per the germline V gene, CDR1 is MNHEY and CDR2 is SMNVEV (reference sequence). V gave up 2 bases and J gave up 6 bases; unmatched junction bases: 0. The CDR3 length is 14 residues. The CDR3 nucleotides read TGTGCCAGCAGTTTAGGGACTAGCGGCAATGAGCAGTTCTTC. Its protein is CASSLGTSGNEQFF.

This rearrangement joins TRBV4-1 to TRBJ2-3, with TRBD2 matching 8 bases. The germline gives CDR1 MGHRA, CDR2 YSYEKL. This CDR3 comprises 18 residues. With 3 bases clipped from V and 4 bases from J, the junction kept 15 bases outside the gene matches. This CDR3 is CASSQIPGLVLASDTQYF. The CDR3 DNA is TGCGCCAGCAGCCAGATTCCGGGACTAGTCTTGGCTTCAGATACGCAGTATTTT.

The gene calls are TRBV7-6 and TRBJ1-2; D is unresolved. CDR1 is SGHVS and CDR2 is FNYEAQ in the germline V gene. CDR3 size: 12 residues. Trimming removed 9 bases from V and 5 bases from J, with 13 bases in between. CDR3 DNA sequence: TGTGCCAGTTCGGCAGAGGGATATGGCTACACCTTC. It is translated as CASSAEGYGYTF.

The chain employs TRBV27 and TRBJ2-6, with TRBD2 identical over 8 bases. This CDR3 is 19 amino acids long. CDR1 and CDR2 from the germline V gene are MNHEY and SMNVEV (reference sequence). Losses at the gene ends were 8 bases for V and 4 bases for J; bases not matched to a gene: 19. The CDR3 DNA follows: TGTGCCAGCCGCCCCAAACGGGGGGGATCCCTGGGGGGGGCCAACGTCCTGACTTTC. Translation gives CASRPKRGGSLGGANVLTF.

The rearrangement joins TRBV4-1 to TRBJ2-4; D gene ambiguous. V was shortened by 1 base and J by 5 bases, with 9 bases between the two germline ends. Germline V gene sequence: CDR1 MGHRA, CDR2 YSYEKL. The CDR3 length is 14 residues. CDR3 sequence (DNA): TGCGCCAGCAGCCAAGGCATGAGTCAAAACATTCAGTACTTC. Amino acid sequence: CASSQGMSQNIQYF.

The chain employs TRBV10-3 and TRBJ1-5; D unclear. Deletions cut 7 bases from V and 9 bases from J, with 25 bases between. The germline CDR1 and CDR2 sequences are ENHRY and SYGVKD. This CDR3 is 16 amino acids long. CDR3 sequence (DNA): TGTGCCATCATGCCATTTAAACCTAGGCTCGAGTGGCCCCAGCATTTT. This sequence encodes CAIMPFKPRLEWPQHF.

This clone occurred once. The rearrangement links TRBV6-1 to TRBJ2-7; TRBD1 aligns across 8 bases. This CDR3 has 15 residues. Looked up from germline, CDR1 is MNHNS and CDR2 is SASEGT. V trimming: 8 bases; J trimming: 0 bases; junction bases outside the gene matches: 9. The CDR3 nucleotides read TGTGCCAGCTTTCCATGGACAGGGAACTCCTACGAGCAGTACTTC. It yields the protein CASFPWTGNSYEQYF.